The 29 T cell receptor beta chains listed next were all sequenced from one sample in a study of T cell responses to AZD1222 COVID-19 vaccine. The protocol was immunoSEQ multiplex PCR, while the TCRdb copy is restricted to in-frame clones and leaves out a portion. The sample has about 120,000 clones, just over 90% seen once. The specimen was peripheral blood, collected 28 days after the second AZD1222 dose. These receptors were taken from an adult who received the AZD1222 COVID-19 vaccine.

CDR3 nucleotides: TGCGCCAGCAGCCAAGGACAGGGGGCGGGGGAGCAGTACTTC. Translating gives CASSQGQGAGEQYF. The V call is TRBV4-3, the J call TRBJ2-7; 10 bases agree with TRBD1. J was trimmed by 7 bases and V by 1 base; bases with no gene match: 4. Germline CDR1 is LGHNA and CDR2 is YSLEER. CDR3 length: 14 amino acids.

Concerning this clone itself: Other DNA sequences from this sample encode an identical CDR3 as well. The chain joins TRBV5-1 to TRBJ1-2; 7 nucleotides align to TRBD1. Germline V gives CDR1 SGHRS, CDR2 YFSETQ. This CDR3 is 12 amino acids long. V lost 2 bases and J lost 6; bases outside the gene matches: 1. The DNA for the CDR3 is TGCGCCAGCAGCTTTACAGGGGATGGCTACACCTTC. Translation gives CASSFTGDGYTF.

The V and J genes are TRBV27 and TRBJ2-1; 8 positions match TRBD2. Germline V gene lookup returns CDR1 MNHEY and CDR2 SMNVEV (reference sequence). The J segment lost 3 bases and the V segment lost 2 bases, leaving 3 bases of the junction unmatched. The CDR3 extends over 15 amino acids. CDR3: CASSLSREGYNEQFF. CDR3 in DNA: TGTGCCAGCAGTTTAAGTCGGGAGGGCTACAATGAGCAGTTCTTC.

The chain combines TRBV5-4 with TRBJ2-5, with 8 bases that match TRBD1. Trimming removed 9 bases from V and 5 bases from J; junction bases left unmatched: 18. Germline-derived CDR1 and CDR2 are SGHNT and YYREEE (reference sequence). The CDR3 contains 16 residues. The CDR3 is CATKRDQGAGEETQYF. The CDR3 region has the DNA TGTGCCACTAAAAGGGATCAGGGGGCAGGCGAGGAGACCCAGTACTTC.

This sequence joins TRBV5-1 and TRBJ1-2; D is unresolved. This CDR3 contains 13 residues. Trimming pared 0 bases from V and 4 bases from J, leaving 7 bases between. The germline CDR1 and CDR2 sequences are SGHRS and YFSETQ. The CDR3 region is CASSLGGGYGYTF. The CDR3 DNA is TGCGCCAGCAGCTTGGGAGGTGGCTATGGCTACACCTTC.

The chain links TRBV27 to TRBJ2-7; D not certain. The ends were cut back, 5 bases at V and 5 bases at J, with 10 bases in the middle. Germline loops: CDR1 MNHEY, CDR2 SMNVEV (reference sequence). This CDR3 comprises 12 residues. DNA for the CDR3: TGTGCCAGCAGTGTGACGGGCAACGAGCAGTACTTC. As protein: CASSVTGNEQYF.

The J gene is TRBJ2-7, the V gene TRBV27, with D perhaps TRBD1 or TRBD2 (5 bases each). Looked up from germline, CDR1 is MNHEY and CDR2 is SMNVEV (reference sequence). The length of the CDR3 is 15 residues. V dropped 4 bases and J dropped 3 bases, with 16 bases sitting between them. CDR3 sequence (DNA): TGTGCCAGCAGTTCCGGGGTAGCACAGGTCTACGAGCAGTACTTC. Amino acid sequence: CASSSGVAQVYEQYF.

V gene TRBV9 combines with J gene TRBJ2-3; 12 bases are shared with TRBD2. CDR3 length equals 18 residues. The junction had 13 bases not matched to a gene; V was cut back by 7 bases and J by 1 base. The germline CDR1 and CDR2 sequences are SGDLS and YYNGEE. The CDR3, as DNA: TGTGCCAGCGGGAAGACTAGCGGGGGCCCCTTTGGCACAGATACGCAGTATTTT. Translation: CASGKTSGGPFGTDTQYF.

The chain links TRBV27 to TRBJ2-7; 7 positions match TRBD2. Losses at the gene ends were 5 bases for V and 3 bases for J; bases not matched to a gene: 7. The length of the CDR3 is 14 residues. Per the germline V gene, CDR1 is MNHEY and CDR2 is SMNVEV (reference sequence). This CDR3 reads CASSVSGDYYEQYF. Written as DNA, the CDR3 is TGTGCCAGCAGTGTCTCTGGGGACTACTACGAGCAGTACTTC.

V gene TRBV5-1 combines with J gene TRBJ2-3; TRBD2 matches 8 bases. CDR1 SGHRS and CDR2 YFSETQ come from the germline V gene. Germline trimming cut 4 bases from V and 10 bases from J; bases unmatched to any gene: 17. The CDR3 totals 16 residues. The CDR3 is CASSPRGREATPAQYF. The CDR3 region has the DNA TGCGCCAGCAGCCCACGGGGGCGGGAGGCCACCCCCGCGCAGTATTTT.

The chain recombines TRBV18 with TRBJ2-2; D call uncertain. The CDR3 length is 16 residues. The germline V gene has CDR1 KGHSH and CDR2 LQKENI. Trimming took 1 base from V and 4 from J, leaving 13 bases between them. The DNA for the CDR3 is TGTGCCAGCTCACCACTTCGGGCAGACCGCACCGGGGAGCTGTTTTTT. Protein sequence: CASSPLRADRTGELFF.

This chain joins TRBV9 and TRBJ2-1, with D uncertain. This CDR3 comprises 13 residues. Germline V gene lookup returns CDR1 SGDLS and CDR2 YYNGEE. Trimming cost V 0 bases and J 6 bases, with 7 bases left between them. The CDR3 sequence: CASSVDLRNEQFF. Here the CDR3 DNA reads TGTGCCAGCAGCGTAGACCTTCGCAATGAGCAGTTCTTC.

The V gene is TRBV5-1, the J gene TRBJ1-3; no clear D gene. The ends were cut back, 0 bases at V and 2 bases at J, with 12 bases in the middle. CDR3 size: 16 residues. Germline V gene sequence: CDR1 SGHRS, CDR2 YFSETQ. This chain's CDR3 is CASSLVPSGTGNTIYF. CDR3 nucleotide sequence: TGCGCCAGCAGCTTGGTCCCCTCGGGGACTGGAAACACCATATATTTT.

The CDR3 bases are TGTGCCAGCAGAAAACTAGCGGGCGGGTTGACCGGGGAGCTGTTTTTT. Residues: CASRKLAGGLTGELFF. The chain recombines TRBV28 with TRBJ2-2, with TRBD2 matching 9 bases. With V trimmed by 6 bases and J by 5 bases, 10 bases remained unmatched. From germline, CDR1 is MDHEN and CDR2 SYDVKM. There are 16 residues in the CDR3.

The chain recombines TRBV5-5 with TRBJ2-7; unclear D gene. The V gene lost 5 bases and the J gene lost 4 bases, with 13 bases spanning the gap. This CDR3 comprises 13 residues. Looked up from germline, CDR1 is SGHKS and CDR2 is YYEKEE (reference sequence). The CDR3 sequence: CASRPESLYEQYF. CDR3 nucleotides: TGTGCCAGCAGACCAGAGTCCCTATACGAGCAGTACTTC.

The DNA for the CDR3 is TGTGCCAGCAGCCCTCCTGTCGGTGGGCAGTTCTTC. Protein sequence: CASSPPVGGQFF. The chain carries TRBV13 and TRBJ2-1; D not resolved. The V gene's germline CDR1 is PRHDT and CDR2 FYEKMQ (reference sequence). This CDR3 region has 12 residues. Trimming cost V 5 bases and J 12 bases, with 14 bases left between them.

V usage is TRBV4-2 and J usage is TRBJ2-7; 11 bases align to TRBD2. CDR3 length equals 17 residues. Germline-derived CDR1 and CDR2 are LGHNA and YNFKEQ. Trimming at V came to 4 bases and at J to 0 bases, leaving 8 bases not matched to a gene. CDR3 sequence reads: CASSLGLAGTSSYEQYF. The CDR3 DNA is TGTGCCAGCAGCCTCGGACTAGCGGGCACCAGCTCCTACGAGCAGTACTTC.

The chain recombines TRBV5-1 with TRBJ1-1, with a possible D match to TRBD1 (6 bases). Germline values: CDR1 SGHRS, CDR2 YFSETQ. Trimming took 5 bases from V and 1 from J, leaving 12 bases between them. CDR3 length: 14 amino acids. CDR3: CASSYRDENTEAFF. CDR3 sequence (DNA): TGCGCCAGCAGTTACAGGGACGAGAACACTGAAGCTTTCTTT.

The J gene is TRBJ2-1, the V gene TRBV7-2; D is perhaps TRBD2 (6 bases). The CDR3 spans 13 residues. V was cut by 8 bases and J by 4 bases, with 12 bases left in between. The germline gives CDR1 SGHTA, CDR2 FQGNSA. This CDR3 is CASRDFGYNEQFF. The CDR3 region has the DNA TGTGCCAGCCGGGACTTTGGGTACAATGAGCAGTTCTTC.

The CDR3 loop is CASSPPGGYYGYTF. CDR3 sequence (DNA): TGTGCCAGCAGTCCCCCAGGGGGATACTATGGCTACACCTTC. This chain uses TRBV7-2 with TRBJ1-2, with TRBD1 identical over 7 bases. CDR3 length: 14 residues. The V gene end was trimmed by 6 bases and the J gene end by 3 bases; junction bases not matched to a gene: 7. Per germline, CDR1 SGHTA and CDR2 FQGNSA.

The chain links TRBV6-5 to TRBJ2-3, with D hard to call. Germline V gene lookup returns CDR1 MNHEY and CDR2 SVGAGI. CDR3 length: 13 residues. V lost 4 bases and J lost 2, with 7 bases in between. The CDR3 is CASSLSYTDTQYF. The CDR3 nucleotides are TGTGCCAGCAGTTTAAGCTACACAGATACGCAGTATTTT.

The gene calls are TRBV27 and TRBJ2-2; either TRBD1 or TRBD2 may supply D (5 bases each). This CDR3 comprises 15 residues. Trimming took 8 bases from V and 4 from J, leaving 17 bases between them. In germline, CDR1 is MNHEY, CDR2 SMNVEV (reference sequence). The DNA of the CDR3 is TGTGCCAGCGCACGGGGACGCAGCGGCACCGGGGAGCTGTTTTTT. Amino acid sequence: CASARGRSGTGELFF.

V is TRBV2 and J is TRBJ1-1, with a tentative D call TRBD1 (5 bases). CDR3 length: 14 residues. Germline V gene lookup returns CDR1 SNHLY and CDR2 FYNNEI. V lost 4 bases and J lost 0, with 9 bases in between. CDR3 coding DNA: TGTGCCAGCAGTGTAGGGGTAATGAACACTGAAGCTTTCTTT. Amino acid sequence: CASSVGVMNTEAFF.

The chain employs TRBV19 and TRBJ1-1; D gene unclear. CDR1 and CDR2 (germline): LNHDA, SQIVND (reference sequence). V was trimmed by 3 bases and J by 2 bases, leaving 10 bases between them. The CDR3 runs to 14 residues. CDR3 loop: CASSIEYSNTEAFF. The DNA for the CDR3 is TGTGCCAGTAGTATCGAATACAGCAACACTGAAGCTTTCTTT.

The DNA for the CDR3 is TGTGCCAGCAGCGCCTTCCGATGGGCGGGTCTGGGGGAGACCCAGTACTTC. Its protein product is CASSAFRWAGLGETQYF. The chain couples TRBV2 to TRBJ2-5, with D maybe TRBD2 (5 bases). Germline V gene data show CDR1 as SNHLY and CDR2 as FYNNEI. The CDR3 extends over 17 amino acids. Trimming removed 6 bases at V and 5 bases at J, with 25 bases between.

The chain is built from TRBV18 and TRBJ1-2; D is possibly TRBD1 (5 bases). From germline, CDR1 is KGHSH and CDR2 LQKENI. With 6 bases removed from V and 4 bases from J, the gap between germline ends came to 12 bases. The CDR3 contains 13 residues. This chain's CDR3 is CASSLRGLYGYTF. The CDR3 nucleotides read TGTGCCAGCTCCCTCCGGGGCCTCTATGGCTACACCTTC.

This clone was counted only a few times. J is TRBJ1-5 and V is TRBV7-9; D not resolved. The V gene lost 5 bases and the J gene lost 5 bases, with 13 bases spanning the gap. The CDR3 sequence is 14 residues long. Germline V CDR1 and CDR2: SEHNR, FQNEAQ (reference sequence). The CDR3 region has the DNA TGTGCCAGCAGCCCACCGGGGAGAGATCAGCCCCAGCATTTT. Encoded protein: CASSPPGRDQPQHF.

The rearrangement uses TRBV7-9 and TRBJ2-3; TRBD2 is a possible D gene (6 bases). CDR3 size: 12 residues. Germline V gene sequence: CDR1 SEHNR, CDR2 FQNEAQ (reference sequence). The V end lost 1 base, the J end lost 11 bases, and 10 bases lay between the germline ends. This CDR3 is CASSLGAGMQYF. For the CDR3, the DNA is TGTGCCAGCAGCTTAGGGGCGGGAATGCAGTATTTT.

The rearrangement uses TRBV12-3 or TRBV12-4 and TRBJ2-7, with D maybe TRBD1 (6 bases). V lost 0 bases and J 6 bases, leaving 9 bases between the germline ends. There are 13 residues in the CDR3. CDR3 sequence reads: CASSLADRTEQYF. The CDR3 DNA sequence: TGTGCCAGCAGTTTAGCAGACAGGACCGAGCAGTACTTC.